What follows are 22 T cell receptor beta chains derived from one specimen sequenced in a study of T cell clonotyping in hematopoietic cell transplantation. Time point described: recipient sample about 28 days before transplant, after cytoreduction. TCRdb keeps only in-frame clones here, not all; method: immunoSEQ multiplex PCR. This table has about 36,000 clones, 85% to 95% appearing once. Specimen: peripheral blood mononuclear cells, collected before stem cell transplant. All receptors come from a middle-aged man with chronic myeloid leukemia. Some clones in this sample may be carry-over from other donors' samples.

V usage is TRBV19 and J usage is TRBJ1-2, with 8 bases identical to TRBD1. The CDR3 has 12 residues. Germline V lookup: CDR1 LNHDA, CDR2 SQIVND (reference sequence). Losses at the gene ends were 5 bases for V and 8 bases for J; bases not matched to a gene: 4. This CDR3 is CASSWTGRGYTF. Written as DNA, the CDR3 is TGTGCCAGTAGTTGGACAGGGAGGGGCTACACCTTC. Filled out from reference TRBV19 and TRBJ1-2, the complete variable domain reads DGGITQSPKYLFRKEGQNVTLSCEQNLNHDAMYWYRQDPGQGLRLIYYSQIVNDFQKGDIAEGYSVSREKKESFPLTVTSAQKNPTAFYLCASSWTGRGYTFGSGTRLTVV.

This clone has a handful of counts. This chain joins TRBV28 and TRBJ1-6; 8 nucleotides match TRBD1. The trim removed 3 bases at V and 9 bases at J, leaving 4 bases unmatched. This CDR3 comprises 14 residues. Germline loops: CDR1 MDHEN, CDR2 SYDVKM. This chain's CDR3 is CASSFGRGLSPLHF. CDR3 DNA sequence: TGTGCCAGCAGTTTCGGCAGGGGGCTTTCACCCCTCCACTTT.

The V and J genes are TRBV5-1 and TRBJ1-1; D gene unclear. Trimming shortened V by 1 base and J by 1 base, and 14 bases separated the two germline ends. Germline V lookup: CDR1 SGHRS, CDR2 YFSETQ. This CDR3 has 16 residues. The CDR3 DNA reads as TGCGCCAGCAGCTTGACTTCCCGGCAGTGGAACACTGAAGCTTTCTTT. Residues: CASSLTSRQWNTEAFF.

The V gene is TRBV5-8, the J gene TRBJ1-2; D is undetermined. CDR3 length: 13 residues. V was shortened by 0 bases and J by 6 bases, with 9 bases between the two germline ends. In germline, CDR1 is SGHTS, CDR2 YDEGEE. The CDR3 reads CASSLESLDGYTF. CDR3 sequence (DNA): TGTGCCAGCAGCTTGGAATCGCTAGATGGCTACACCTTC.

The chain employs TRBV7-3 and TRBJ2-2, with D possibly called TRBD1 or TRBD2 (5 bases each). Germline-derived CDR1 and CDR2 are SGHTA and FQGTGA. V was pared by 5 bases and J by 1 base, with 14 bases between. The CDR3 has 16 amino acids. DNA of the CDR3: TGTGCCAGCAGCCCCCTCGGGACCCAGAACACCGGGGAGCTGTTTTTT. As protein: CASSPLGTQNTGELFF.

CDR3 residues: CASSQGAPRGPVVTYEQYF. In nucleotides, the CDR3 is TGTGCCAGCAGCCAAGGGGCCCCGAGAGGGCCCGTAGTCACCTACGAGCAGTACTTC. The chain links TRBV14 to TRBJ2-7; the D gene is possibly TRBD2 (5 bases). Deletions cut 1 base from V and 2 bases from J, with 24 bases between. The CDR3 is made up of 19 amino acids. From germline, CDR1 is SGHDN and CDR2 FVKESK.

J is TRBJ1-1 and V is TRBV29-1; 8 bases are shared with TRBD1. This CDR3 has 13 residues. Germline values: CDR1 SQVTM, CDR2 ANQGSEA. V gave up 7 bases and J gave up 1 base; unmatched junction bases: 5. The CDR3 sequence: CSAPGTGNTEAFF. The CDR3, as DNA: TGCAGCGCTCCCGGGACAGGGAACACTGAAGCTTTCTTT.

CDR3 in amino acids: CASFTGDGYTF. CDR3 DNA sequence: TGTGCCAGTTTTACAGGGGATGGCTACACCTTC. This chain links TRBV19 with TRBJ1-2, with 7 bases lining up with TRBD1. The junction had 3 bases not matched to a gene; V was cut back by 8 bases and J by 6 bases. This CDR3 spans 11 amino acids. The germline CDR1 and CDR2 sequences are LNHDA and SQIVND (reference sequence). Using reference TRBV19 and TRBJ1-2 for the parts outside the CDR3, the full variable domain is DGGITQSPKYLFRKEGQNVTLSCEQNLNHDAMYWYRQDPGQGLRLIYYSQIVNDFQKGDIAEGYSVSREKKESFPLTVTSAQKNPTAFYLCASFTGDGYTFGSGTRLTVV.

The chain joins TRBV11-3 to TRBJ1-3; no definite D call. CDR1 is SGHNT, CDR2 YENEEA, per germline. The CDR3 is made up of 16 amino acids. Between the trimmed V and J ends, which lost 0 bases and 2 bases, there was a span of 11 bases. The CDR3 loop is CASSLEEVSAGNTIYF. CDR3 bases: TGTGCCAGCAGCTTAGAGGAGGTCTCTGCTGGAAACACCATATATTTT.

The chain employs TRBV9 and TRBJ2-7; D gene uncertain. V lost 3 bases to trimming and J lost 2 bases, with 3 bases between them. The CDR3 runs to 11 residues. The germline V gene encodes CDR1 SGDLS and CDR2 YYNGEE. CDR3: CASSDAYEQYF. CDR3 DNA: TGTGCCAGCAGCGACGCCTACGAGCAGTACTTC.

The chain couples TRBV27 to TRBJ2-7; D is perhaps TRBD2 (7 bases). CDR1 is MNHEY, CDR2 SMNVEV, per germline (reference sequence). Trimming stripped 3 bases from V and 7 bases from J, with 19 bases between. The CDR3 extends over 15 amino acids. CDR3 sequence reads: CASSFVGGRYLEQYF. In DNA, the CDR3 is TGTGCCAGCAGTTTTGTGGGGGGGCGATATCTAGAGCAGTACTTC.

The chain recombines TRBV18 with TRBJ2-2; a weak D match, TRBD1 (6 bases). The V end was cut by 2 bases, the J end by 3 bases, with 10 bases between. CDR3 length: 15 amino acids. Germline CDR1 reads KGHSH; CDR2 reads LQKENI. The DNA of the CDR3 is TGTGCCAGCTCACCATCACAGGGTGACACCGGGGAGCTGTTTTTT. Translated: CASSPSQGDTGELFF.

The gene calls are TRBV6-6 and TRBJ2-3, with D maybe TRBD1 (6 bases). Germline values: CDR1 MNHNY, CDR2 SVGAGI (reference sequence). V lost 6 bases and J lost 5, with 9 bases in between. The CDR3 extends over 12 amino acids. CDR3 residues: CASSPDRDTQYF. For the CDR3, the DNA is TGTGCCAGCAGCCCGGACAGAGATACGCAGTATTTT.

The J gene is TRBJ2-2, the V gene TRBV19; D is undetermined. Germline CDR1 reads LNHDA; CDR2 reads SQIVND (reference sequence). V lost 8 bases to trimming and J lost 7 bases, with 14 bases between them. This CDR3 is 13 amino acids long. The DNA for the CDR3 is TGTGCCAGTGAGGATTCTAGAAGCGGGGAGCTGTTTTTT. Residues: CASEDSRSGELFF.

The chain has TRBV16 and TRBJ1-1; maybe TRBD1 (5 bases). The V gene's germline CDR1 is KGHSY and CDR2 FQNENV. Trimming left V 0 bases short and J 5 bases short, with 16 bases between. The CDR3 sequence is 16 residues long. The CDR3 region is CASSQSVGGSRTEAFF. The CDR3, as DNA: TGTGCCAGCAGCCAATCAGTGGGGGGGAGCCGAACTGAAGCTTTCTTT.

This chain uses TRBV6-5 with TRBJ2-7; D ambiguous. Germline-derived CDR1 and CDR2 are MNHEY and SVGAGI. With 5 bases removed from V and 9 bases from J, the gap between germline ends came to 23 bases. CDR3 length: 15 amino acids. The chain's CDR3 is CASSTPQWTTLGQYF. DNA of the CDR3: TGTGCCAGCAGTACACCCCAGTGGACGACACTCGGGCAGTACTTC.

This clone came up once. V usage is TRBV19 and J usage is TRBJ1-2; no definite D call. The CDR3 spans 15 residues. Trimming shortened V by 3 bases and J by 2 bases, and 13 bases separated the two germline ends. CDR1 and CDR2 (germline): LNHDA, SQIVND (reference sequence). The CDR3 region is CASSMIAGSNYGYTF. For the CDR3, the DNA is TGTGCCAGTAGTATGATCGCAGGATCCAACTATGGCTACACCTTC.

The chain is built from TRBV28 and TRBJ2-7, with D possibly called TRBD1 or TRBD2 (6 bases each). The CDR3 totals 14 residues. V lost 6 bases and J lost 2, with 14 bases in between. Germline V gives CDR1 MDHEN, CDR2 SYDVKM. CDR3 protein: CASRGGTSTYEQYF. The DNA for the CDR3 is TGTGCCAGCAGAGGGGGGACTTCAACCTACGAGCAGTACTTC.

This chain connects TRBV10-3 to TRBJ1-5; possible D gene TRBD1, 6 bases. Trimming left V 1 base short and J 2 bases short, with 18 bases between. This CDR3 region has 18 residues. CDR1 and CDR2 from the germline V gene are ENHRY and SYGVKD. This chain's CDR3 is CAISEYYAGGGGNQPQHF. The CDR3, as DNA: TGTGCCATCAGTGAGTATTATGCGGGGGGCGGGGGCAATCAGCCCCAGCATTTT.

This chain links TRBV5-1 with TRBJ2-7; TRBD1 might be the D (6 bases). The CDR3 runs 14 residues. Germline CDR1 and CDR2: SGHRS and YFSETQ. V dropped 4 bases and J dropped 1 base, with 12 bases sitting between them. CDR3 sequence: CASSATTGSYEQYF. CDR3 bases: TGCGCCAGCAGCGCCACGACAGGTTCCTACGAGCAGTACTTC.

V gene TRBV6-5 combines with J gene TRBJ1-1; D gene unclear. V was shortened by 2 bases and J by 5 bases, with 12 bases between the two germline ends. From germline, CDR1 is MNHEY and CDR2 SVGAGI. The CDR3 loop spans 14 amino acids. CDR3 region: CASSYVLSGTEAFF. The CDR3 nucleotides read TGTGCCAGCAGTTACGTGTTGTCCGGGACTGAAGCTTTCTTT.

V gene TRBV19 combines with J gene TRBJ1-2; 8 positions match TRBD1. Germline V CDR1 and CDR2: LNHDA, SQIVND (reference sequence). Trimming cost V 3 bases and J 3 bases; bases outside gene matches: 3. This CDR3 has 14 amino acids. CDR3 sequence (DNA): TGTGCCAGTAGTATCGGACAGGGTGACTATGGCTACACCTTC. Translation: CASSIGQGDYGYTF.